Following are 20 T cell receptor beta chains from one sample sequenced in a study of blood T cell repertoires in COVID-19. Profiling relied on immunoSEQ multiplex PCR, and the TCRdb table lists in-frame clones only, not all of them. The profile shows about 130,000 clones, roughly 86% of them singletons. Sequenced sample: peripheral blood. The source is a woman aged 45-60 years who had recovered from COVID-19.

The genes are TRBV4-1 and TRBJ1-1, with D tentatively TRBD1 (5 bases). In germline, CDR1 is MGHRA, CDR2 YSYEKL. V lost 4 bases to trimming and J lost 1 base, with 16 bases between them. This CDR3 contains 16 residues. CDR3 sequence: CASSRTEPGGNTEAFF. In nucleotides, the CDR3 is TGCGCCAGCAGCCGGACCGAGCCCGGGGGGAACACTGAAGCTTTCTTT.

This clone was seen a single time. The V call is TRBV2, the J call TRBJ2-7, with D unclear. Germline-derived CDR1 and CDR2 are SNHLY and FYNNEI. The V gene lost 2 bases and the J gene lost 1 base, with 6 bases spanning the gap. This CDR3 has 13 residues. The CDR3 sequence is CASSETASYEQYF. The CDR3 bases are TGTGCCAGCAGTGAAACAGCTTCCTACGAGCAGTACTTC.

The chain couples TRBV6-2 or TRBV6-3 to TRBJ1-5; 10 bases are a match to TRBD1. Trimming took 2 bases from V and 6 from J; bases not matched to a gene: 1. CDR3 length equals 14 residues. Germline V gene sequence: CDR1 MNHEY, CDR2 SVGEGT. The CDR3 region is CASSYGQGGQPQHF. CDR3 nucleotide sequence: TGTGCCAGCAGTTACGGACAGGGGGGTCAGCCCCAGCATTTT.

In the case of this clone: A single base separates this from a much larger clone, so it may be a read error. The gene calls are TRBV5-6 and TRBJ1-2; 8 bases match TRBD1. Germline CDR1 reads SGHDT; CDR2 reads YYEEEE. The CDR3 runs to 13 residues. Trimming cost V 3 bases and J 2 bases; bases outside gene matches: 0. CDR3: CASSWTGNYGYTF. The DNA of the CDR3 is TGTGCCAGCAGCTGGACAGGGAACTATGGCTACACCTTC.

This clone was seen many times. The gene calls are TRBV7-8 and TRBJ1-3, with D possibly TRBD1 on 5 matching bases. Looked up from germline, CDR1 is SGHVS and CDR2 is FQNEAQ. V shed 1 base and J shed 4 bases, with 11 bases lying between them. This CDR3 is 15 amino acids long. The CDR3 region is CASSLERTYGNTIYF. CDR3 coding DNA: TGTGCCAGCAGCTTAGAGAGGACATACGGAAACACCATATATTTT.

This clone was seen only once. The genes are TRBV6-6 and TRBJ2-2, with 7 bases identical to TRBD2. The ends lost 7 bases at V and 6 bases at J; junction bases unmatched: 8. CDR1 is MNHNY, CDR2 SVGAGI, per germline (reference sequence). CDR3 size: 14 residues. CDR3 sequence: CASNRLASAGELFF. CDR3 DNA sequence: TGTGCCAGCAACCGACTAGCATCCGCCGGGGAGCTGTTTTTT.

The rearrangement joins TRBV19 to TRBJ1-1; a weak D match, TRBD1 (5 bases). Germline CDR1 LNHDA, CDR2 SQIVND (reference sequence). The CDR3 is 15 amino acids. V was clipped by 2 bases and J by 3 bases, with 13 bases between them. The CDR3 DNA sequence: TGTGCCAGTAGTATAAGCGGGACTAGATACACTGAAGCTTTCTTT. Its protein is CASSISGTRYTEAFF.

For the CDR3, the DNA is TGTGCCAGCAGCCAAGCCTATATAGGGACAGGTGAAGCTTTCTTT. As protein: CASSQAYIGTGEAFF. The chain joins TRBV3-1 (or the pseudogene TRBV3-2) to TRBJ1-1; 8 positions match TRBD1. This CDR3 is built from 15 residues. The germline CDR1 and CDR2 sequences are LGHDT and YNNKEL (reference sequence). V was pared by 1 base and J by 7 bases, with 8 bases of the junction left unmatched.

DNA for the CDR3: TGTGCCAGCAGCTCGGACAGGAGCGAGCAGTACTTC. This encodes CASSSDRSEQYF. This sequence joins TRBV12-3 or TRBV12-4 and TRBJ2-7; 7 positions match TRBD1. CDR3 length equals 12 residues. Trimming took 6 bases from V and 6 from J; bases not matched to a gene: 5.

This clone was seen just once. The rearrangement links TRBV28 to TRBJ1-2, with D possibly TRBD1 on 6 matching bases. The germline gives CDR1 MDHEN, CDR2 SYDVKM. The CDR3 is 12 amino acids. Trimming took 11 bases from V and 7 from J, leaving 17 bases between them. CDR3 residues: CALGQSLSGYTF. The CDR3 DNA reads TGTGCCCTTGGACAGTCCCTGAGTGGCTACACCTTC.

This sequence joins TRBV19 and TRBJ1-2, with D perhaps TRBD1 (6 bases). This CDR3 has 13 amino acids. V was shortened by 7 bases and J by 3 bases, with 12 bases between the two germline ends. Germline CDR1 and CDR2: LNHDA and SQIVND (reference sequence). For the CDR3, the DNA is TGTGCCAGTACCGGGGGGGGCGACTATGGCTACACCTTC. Its protein product is CASTGGGDYGYTF.

This clone came up once. This rearrangement joins TRBV25-1 to TRBJ2-1, with 7 nucleotides matching TRBD2. The V and J ends lost 4 bases and 7 bases, in that order; junction bases with no gene match: 7. The CDR3 spans 14 residues. Germline assignment: CDR1 MGHDK and CDR2 SYGVNS. CDR3 sequence: CASSAGTIWNEQFF. Here the CDR3 DNA reads TGTGCCAGCAGTGCAGGGACTATTTGGAATGAGCAGTTCTTC. Full variable domain (rest looked up from reference TRBV25-1 and TRBJ2-1): EADIYQTPRYLVIGTGKKITLECSQTMGHDKMYWYQQDPGMELHLIHYSYGVNSTEKGDLSSESTVSRIRTEHFPLTLESARPSHTSQYLCASSAGTIWNEQFFGPGTRLTVL.

The chain carries TRBV15 and TRBJ1-6; no firm D call. The germline V gene encodes CDR1 LNHNV and CDR2 YYDKDF (reference sequence). V lost 0 bases to trimming and J lost 0 bases, with 6 bases between them. The CDR3 spans 16 residues. The CDR3 coding sequence is TGTGCCACCAGCAGAGAGCCGAGCTCCTATAATTCACCCCTCCACTTT. This translates into CATSREPSSYNSPLHF.

The chain recombines TRBV5-1 with TRBJ2-5; maybe TRBD1 (7 bases). Trimming took 4 bases from V and 9 from J, leaving 13 bases between them. The CDR3 extends over 12 amino acids. The germline gives CDR1 SGHRS, CDR2 YFSETQ. DNA of the CDR3: TGCGCCAGCAGCCGTGACAGGGAGGCCCAGTACTTC. This translates into CASSRDREAQYF.

This sequence joins TRBV7-9 and TRBJ1-1; TRBD1 is a possible D gene (6 bases). The V gene lost 6 bases and the J gene lost 4 bases, with 12 bases spanning the gap. The CDR3 loop spans 13 amino acids. Germline V gene lookup returns CDR1 SEHNR and CDR2 FQNEAQ (reference sequence). The CDR3 loop is CASSPRGLTEAFF. Written as DNA, the CDR3 is TGTGCCAGCAGTCCGCGGGGGCTCACTGAAGCTTTCTTT.

This clone was counted a single time. The chain couples TRBV15 to TRBJ1-3, with D unresolved. The V end was cut by 1 base, the J end by 3 bases, with 10 bases between. The CDR3 consists of 15 residues. Germline V CDR1 and CDR2: LNHNV, YYDKDF (reference sequence). CDR3 sequence: CATSRAGSGGNTIYF. As DNA, the CDR3 is TGTGCCACCAGCAGAGCTGGATCGGGTGGAAACACCATATATTTT.

The V call is TRBV9, the J call TRBJ2-7; 8 nucleotides agree with TRBD2. Trimming cost V 2 bases and J 4 bases; bases outside gene matches: 2. This CDR3 is built from 13 residues. Germline CDR1 SGDLS, CDR2 YYNGEE. The CDR3, as DNA: TGTGCCAGCAGCGTTGGCGGGAGGTACGAGCAGTACTTC. Translated, it gives CASSVGGRYEQYF.

The J gene is TRBJ1-2, the V gene TRBV6-2 or TRBV6-3; D is undetermined. V was trimmed by 4 bases and J by 4 bases, leaving 13 bases between them. This CDR3 spans 14 amino acids. Looked up from germline, CDR1 is MNHEY and CDR2 is SVGEGT. CDR3 loop: CASSSGRGVYGYTF. For the CDR3, the DNA is TGTGCCAGCAGTTCTGGTCGGGGAGTCTATGGCTACACCTTC.

This clone was seen just once. V usage is TRBV19 and J usage is TRBJ1-5; the D gene is possibly TRBD1 (6 bases). This CDR3 is 15 amino acids long. Germline V gives CDR1 LNHDA, CDR2 SQIVND (reference sequence). Trimming cost V 1 base and J 4 bases, with 11 bases left between them. In nucleotides, the CDR3 is TGTGCCAGTAGTATAGTTAGTCAGGGGAATCAGCCCCAGCATTTT. The encoded protein is CASSIVSQGNQPQHF.

This chain uses TRBV19 with TRBJ1-2; TRBD1 matches at 7 bases. CDR1 and CDR2 (germline): LNHDA, SQIVND (reference sequence). CDR3 length: 14 amino acids. J gave up 8 bases and V 4 bases, and 10 bases lay outside the gene matches. CDR3 DNA sequence: TGTGCCAGTAGTACCCCAGACAGGGTTAGGGGCTACACCTTC. Translation gives CASSTPDRVRGYTF.